What follows are 6 T cell receptor beta chains derived from one specimen sequenced in a study of early T cells in non-severe SARS-CoV-2 infection. TCRdb independently ran MiXCR on the 5' RACE reads; one entry per CDR3 protein. The sample contains under 95,000 distinct CDR3 sequences, approximately 12% of which appear only once. The sequenced material came from whole blood. The receptors come from an adult who was a healthcare worker with PCR-confirmed SARS-CoV-2 infection or an uninfected control (not recorded which).

The chain uses TRBV15 and TRBJ2-7; 9 bases agree with TRBD1. V dropped 5 bases and J dropped 3; count of bases not matched to a gene: 8. The CDR3 totals 15 residues. From germline, CDR1 is LNHNV and CDR2 YYDKDF (reference sequence). DNA for the CDR3: TGTGCCACCAGCGGGGGACAGGGAAACGTCTACGAGCAGTACTTC. Residues: CATSGGQGNVYEQYF.

This clonotype appeared a single time. The chain employs TRBV20-1 and TRBJ2-1, with a tentative D call TRBD2 (5 bases). This CDR3 is 11 amino acids long. The V gene lost 3 bases and the J gene lost 9 bases, with 9 bases spanning the gap. The germline V gene encodes CDR1 DFQATT and CDR2 SNEGSKA (reference sequence). The CDR3 reads CSARRVSEQFF. The CDR3 DNA is TGCAGTGCTAGGAGGGTGAGTGAGCAGTTCTTC.

This clonotype was recorded at least ten times. The CDR3 DNA reads as TGCAGTGCCCACTACCTTCCGGACTACGAGCAGTACTTC. Its translation: CSAHYLPDYEQYF. This chain uses TRBV20-1 with TRBJ2-7; D gene uncertain. This CDR3 contains 13 residues. The ends were cut back, 6 bases at V and 3 bases at J, with 15 bases in the middle. Germline-derived CDR1 and CDR2 are DFQATT and SNEGSKA (reference sequence).

This clonotype was seen repeatedly, ten times or more. This chain uses TRBV28 with TRBJ2-3; D is uncertain. Per germline, CDR1 MDHEN and CDR2 SYDVKM. The ends were cut back, 8 bases at V and 2 bases at J, with 8 bases in the middle. CDR3 length equals 12 residues. The CDR3 spells CASQKATDTQYF. The CDR3 DNA reads as TGTGCCAGCCAGAAGGCCACAGATACGCAGTATTTT.

This clonotype was recorded at least ten times. This chain links TRBV20-1 with TRBJ2-3, with 12 bases that match TRBD2. The CDR3 is 13 residues long. Germline loops: CDR1 DFQATT, CDR2 SNEGSKA (reference sequence). V shed 5 bases and J 3 bases; nucleotides not matched to a gene: 0. CDR3: CSAGTSGTDTQYF. The CDR3 coding sequence is TGCAGTGCTGGGACTAGCGGGACAGATACGCAGTATTTT.

There are many counts of this clonotype. This chain connects TRBV2 to TRBJ2-2; TRBD1 is a possible D gene (6 bases). Between the trimmed V and J ends, which lost 3 bases and 6 bases, there was a span of 8 bases. In germline, CDR1 is SNHLY, CDR2 FYNNEI. CDR3 size: 13 residues. CDR3 sequence: CASSDQGSGELFF. Here the CDR3 DNA reads TGTGCCAGCAGTGATCAGGGGTCCGGGGAGCTGTTTTTT.